Sequencing of this TCR beta chain was carried out in a study of T cells in Graves' hyperthyroidism and ophthalmopathy. TCR beta CDR3 regions were amplified from RNA transcripts. First-round RT-PCR targeting the TCR CDR3 was performed with the HTBI primer set. TCRdb re-called the multiplex PCR reads with MiXCR, one entry per CDR3 protein. Of under 650,000 distinct CDR3 sequences in the sample, 15% to 20% were seen once. The CDR3 totals 14 residues. V lost 6 bases, J lost 0 bases, and 9 bases lay in between. Germline values: CDR1 SNHLY, CDR2 FYNNEI. It was considered stable Graves' hyperthyroidism when ophthalmopathy did not progress within 18 months. Newly diagnosed patients aged 18 to 65 had hyperthyroidism of under 2 months' duration. The diagnostic basis comprised clinical symptoms, serum thyroxine and TRAb, thyroid ultrasound and orbital computed tomography.

V gene TRBV2 combines with J gene TRBJ2-1, with D possibly matching TRBD2 (6 bases). This receptor was obtained from a woman in her twenties or thirties with Graves' hyperthyroidism. The sample taken for sequencing was blood. In DNA, the CDR3 is TGTGCCAGCAGAGGCGGGGACTCCTACAATGAGCAGTTCTTC. Translated: CASRGGDSYNEQFF.